The sample holds a few counts of the clone carrying this TCR beta chain. This entry belongs to a study of early T cells in non-severe SARS-CoV-2 infection. Each single cDNA molecule received a unique molecular identifier. TCRdb reprocessed the 5' RACE reads via MiXCR and lists one record per CDR3 protein. The data contain tens of thousands of distinct CDR3 sequences, more than 4% of them singletons. The germline CDR1 and CDR2 sequences are SGHVS and FQNEAQ. V gave up 1 base and J gave up 3 bases; unmatched junction bases: 11. The CDR3 runs 18 residues. The clonotype originates from an adult who was a healthcare worker with PCR-confirmed SARS-CoV-2 infection or an uninfected control (not recorded which). Sequenced material: whole blood, taken at baseline. The chain employs TRBV7-8 and TRBJ2-3, with TRBD2 identical over 9 bases. CDR3 amino acids: CASSLERIAGELTDTQYF. CDR3 nucleotide sequence: TGTGCCAGCAGCTTAGAAAGAATAGCGGGAGAGCTTACAGATACGCAGTATTTT.